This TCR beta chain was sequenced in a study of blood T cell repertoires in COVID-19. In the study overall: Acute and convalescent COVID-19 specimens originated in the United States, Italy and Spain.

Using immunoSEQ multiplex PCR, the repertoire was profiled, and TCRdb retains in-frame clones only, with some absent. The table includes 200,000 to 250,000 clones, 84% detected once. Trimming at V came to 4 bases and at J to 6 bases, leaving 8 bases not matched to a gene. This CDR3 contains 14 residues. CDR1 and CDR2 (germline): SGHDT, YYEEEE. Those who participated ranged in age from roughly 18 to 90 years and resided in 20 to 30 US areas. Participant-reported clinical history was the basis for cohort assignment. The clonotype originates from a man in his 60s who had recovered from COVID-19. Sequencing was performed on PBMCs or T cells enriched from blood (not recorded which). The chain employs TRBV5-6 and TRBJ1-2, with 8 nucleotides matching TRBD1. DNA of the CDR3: TGTGCCAGCAGCCTGGGGTCAGGGGGCAATGGCTACACCTTC. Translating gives CASSLGSGGNGYTF.